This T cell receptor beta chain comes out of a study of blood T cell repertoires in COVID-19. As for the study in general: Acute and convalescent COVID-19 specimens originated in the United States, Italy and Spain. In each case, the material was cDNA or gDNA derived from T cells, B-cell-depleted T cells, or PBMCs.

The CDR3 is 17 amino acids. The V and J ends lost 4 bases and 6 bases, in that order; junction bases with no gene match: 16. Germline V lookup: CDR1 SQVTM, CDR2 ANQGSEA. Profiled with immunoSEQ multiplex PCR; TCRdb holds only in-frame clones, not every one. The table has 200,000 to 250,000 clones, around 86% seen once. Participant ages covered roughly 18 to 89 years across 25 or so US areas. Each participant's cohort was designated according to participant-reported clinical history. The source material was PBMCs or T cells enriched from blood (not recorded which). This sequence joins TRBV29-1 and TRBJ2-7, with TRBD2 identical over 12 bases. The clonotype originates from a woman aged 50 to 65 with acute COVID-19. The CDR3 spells CSVAGTSSGGAISEQYF. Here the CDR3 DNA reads TGCAGCGTTGCAGGCACTTCTAGCGGGGGGGCAATAAGCGAGCAGTACTTC.